What follows are 2 T cell receptor beta chains derived from one specimen sequenced in a study of chemoradiotherapy in HPV16-positive cancers. The repertoire was sequenced with immunoSEQ multiplex PCR; TCRdb's copy has only in-frame clones and lacks some. Here the sample spans about 25,000 clones, roughly nine tenths being singletons. The sample consisted of blood, taken from a patient who underwent chemoradiotherapy. These receptors were collected from a human donor with HPV-associated anogenital cancer.

The chain carries TRBV5-1 and TRBJ2-7; D ambiguous. CDR1 and CDR2 (germline): SGHRS, YFSETQ. Trimming shortened V by 2 bases and J by 4 bases, and 1 base separated the two germline ends. The CDR3 totals 10 residues. CDR3 residues: CASSLYEQYF. The CDR3 DNA reads TGCGCCAGCAGCTTATACGAGCAGTACTTC.

V gene TRBV5-4 combines with J gene TRBJ2-7; D perhaps matches TRBD1 (5 bases). Germline V gene sequence: CDR1 SGHNT, CDR2 YYREEE (reference sequence). The CDR3 has 14 amino acids. V lost 0 bases and J 1 base, leaving 8 bases between the germline ends. The CDR3 nucleotides read TGTGCCAGCAGCTTGGAGGCAGGGTCCTACGAGCAGTACTTC. Amino acids: CASSLEAGSYEQYF.